The clone carrying this TCR beta chain has just one count. These data belong to a study of blood T cell repertoires in COVID-19. Study in general: Sample material is recorded as cDNA or gDNA derived from T cells, B-cell-depleted T cells, or PBMCs.

In the authors' methods: Amplification with reference gene primers provided the estimates of nucleated cell counts. Generated by immunoSEQ multiplex PCR, the TCRdb table keeps only in-frame clones and is missing some. Clone size and V and J calls were adopted from that table, with D and trimming inferred from the DNA. The sample lists some 52,000 clones, 90% occurring once. The CDR3 has 15 residues. The J segment lost 2 bases and the V segment lost 3 bases, leaving 5 bases of the junction unmatched. In germline, CDR1 is MDHEN, CDR2 SYDVKM. Sequencing used peripheral blood. The rearrangement joins TRBV28 to TRBJ2-3; TRBD2 matches 7 bases. This TCR came from a human donor in a cohort sampled during active COVID-19. The DNA for the CDR3 is TGTGCCAGCAGTTTGGGGCGGGGGATCACAGATACGCAGTATTTT. Its translation: CASSLGRGITDTQYF.